Included here is one TCR beta chain sequence, with context. Sequenced by immunoSEQ multiplex PCR; TCRdb stores in-frame clones only, minus some. The sample has fewer than 90,000 clones, about 93% seen once. Trimming shortened V by 4 bases and J by 5 bases, and 2 bases separated the two germline ends. In germline, CDR1 is SEHNR, CDR2 FQNEAQ (reference sequence). There are 11 residues in the CDR3. The sample comes from a study of PD-1 blockade in classical Hodgkin lymphoma. All patients relapsed after autologous stem cell transplantation, and brentuximab vedotin exposure varied. The source was peripheral blood mononuclear cells (PBMCs), collected at baseline. This chain joins TRBV7-9 and TRBJ2-2; no definite D call. The sequence came from a human donor with classical Hodgkin lymphoma. For the CDR3, the DNA is TGTGCCAGCAGCTCGACCGGGGAGCTGTTTTTT. Amino acid sequence: CASSSTGELFF.